The 20 T cell receptor beta chains below were found in one sample sequenced in a study of blood T cell repertoires in COVID-19. TCRdb keeps only in-frame clones here, not all; method: immunoSEQ multiplex PCR. The table records about 80,000 clones, approximately 90% of them present only once. The sequencing input was peripheral blood. The receptors here all came from a woman of 80 years or more with active or convalescent COVID-19.

This chain joins TRBV10-3 and TRBJ1-5, with TRBD1 matching 9 bases. V lost 6 bases to trimming and J lost 1 base; unmatched junction nucleotides: 4. This CDR3 has 15 residues. Germline CDR1 is ENHRY and CDR2 is SYGVKD. CDR3 DNA sequence: TGTGCCATCAGGAACGGGACAGGGAGCAATCAGCCCCAGCATTTT. Encoded protein: CAIRNGTGSNQPQHF.

The CDR3 bases are TGTGCCATCAGTGAGAACGAGGCAAACACCATATATTTT. Translation: CAISENEANTIYF. The chain is built from TRBV10-3 and TRBJ1-3; no reliable D call. The CDR3 contains 13 residues. CDR1 is ENHRY and CDR2 is SYGVKD in the germline V gene. Trimming took 2 bases from V and 6 from J, leaving 8 bases between them.

The gene calls are TRBV6-6 and TRBJ1-2, with a weak D call TRBD1 (5 bases). The germline gives CDR1 MNHNY, CDR2 SVGAGI (reference sequence). V dropped 8 bases and J dropped 6 bases, with 16 bases sitting between them. This CDR3 has 13 amino acids. The CDR3 DNA sequence: TGTGCCAGCTCCTATTCCGACAGCCATGGCTACACCTTC. It yields the protein CASSYSDSHGYTF.

This clone occurred once. V is TRBV2 and J is TRBJ2-3, with TRBD2 matching 7 bases. CDR1 and CDR2 (germline): SNHLY, FYNNEI. This CDR3 comprises 16 residues. After removal of 1 base from V and 1 base from J, the junction contained 5 bases not matched to a gene. CDR3 in DNA: TGTGCCAGCAGTGAAGGCAGCGGGGCCCGCACAGATACGCAGTATTTT. This translates into CASSEGSGARTDTQYF.

V is TRBV5-5 and J is TRBJ2-7; TRBD1 might be the D (6 bases). Germline values: CDR1 SGHKS, CDR2 YYEKEE (reference sequence). Trimming took off 4 bases at V and 0 bases at J, with 17 bases between the two ends. This CDR3 region has 16 residues. The CDR3 reads CASSLGLGQSSYEQYF. CDR3 nucleotides: TGTGCCAGCAGCCTGGGCCTTGGACAGAGCTCCTACGAGCAGTACTTC.

This chain uses TRBV7-8 with TRBJ1-2, with D possibly matching TRBD1 (6 bases). Germline values: CDR1 SGHVS, CDR2 FQNEAQ. Deletions cut 2 bases from V and 4 bases from J, with 14 bases between. The CDR3 is 15 amino acids. The CDR3 nucleotides read TGTGCCAGCAGCTTATGGTCGACAGGAACCTATGGCTACACCTTC. Its protein is CASSLWSTGTYGYTF.

This clone was observed a few times. V and J are TRBV6-5 and TRBJ2-7, with a tentative D call TRBD1 (5 bases). The CDR3 contains 13 residues. CDR1 is MNHEY, CDR2 SVGAGI, per germline. Deletions cut 6 bases from V and 6 bases from J, with 15 bases between. The DNA of the CDR3 is TGTGCCAGCAGACTGTCCCCAGGGCGCGAGCAGTACTTC. It encodes CASRLSPGREQYF.

The chain carries TRBV27 and TRBJ2-4, with 9 nucleotides matching TRBD1. V lost 5 bases, J lost 0 bases, and 5 bases stayed unmatched. Per germline, CDR1 MNHEY and CDR2 SMNVEV (reference sequence). The CDR3 sequence is 16 residues long. In nucleotides, the CDR3 is TGTGCCAGCAGTCCGGGACAGGGACTAGCCAAAAACATTCAGTACTTC. This gives the protein CASSPGQGLAKNIQYF.

This chain joins TRBV29-1 and TRBJ2-1, with 8 bases fitting TRBD1. CDR1 is SQVTM and CDR2 is ANQGSEA in the germline V gene. The V and J ends lost 5 bases and 6 bases, in that order; junction bases with no gene match: 9. The CDR3 totals 14 residues. CDR3 in amino acids: CSVSPRGHLNEQFF. The DNA for the CDR3 is TGCAGCGTTTCTCCCAGGGGGCACCTCAATGAGCAGTTCTTC.

The V call is TRBV5-1, the J call TRBJ1-3; D gene unclear. Between the trimmed V and J ends, which lost 0 bases and 0 bases, there was a span of 7 bases. There are 15 residues in the CDR3. CDR1 and CDR2 from the germline V gene are SGHRS and YFSETQ. The CDR3 here is CASSLGERSGNTIYF. In nucleotides, the CDR3 is TGCGCCAGCAGCTTGGGCGAACGCTCTGGAAACACCATATATTTT.

CDR3 DNA: TGTGCCAGCAGAGTTGGGCAGCACTATGGCTACACCTTC. Encoded protein: CASRVGQHYGYTF. The chain is built from TRBV28 and TRBJ1-2; D remains unclear. The CDR3 spans 13 residues. Germline CDR1 and CDR2: MDHEN and SYDVKM. Trimming took 6 bases from V and 3 from J, leaving 11 bases between them.

The rearrangement links TRBV3-1 (or the pseudogene TRBV3-2) to TRBJ2-1; D unclear. Germline loops: CDR1 LGHDT, CDR2 YNNKEL (reference sequence). Trimming removed 2 bases from V and 8 bases from J, with 13 bases in between. CDR3 length: 14 amino acids. The CDR3 sequence is CASSQKAGNDEQFF. The CDR3 DNA reads TGTGCCAGCAGCCAAAAGGCAGGTAATGATGAGCAGTTCTTC.

This clone has only a few counts. This chain links TRBV6-6 with TRBJ1-6; no clear D gene. This CDR3 comprises 13 residues. CDR1 is MNHNY and CDR2 is SVGAGI in the germline V gene (reference sequence). V lost 10 bases and J 0 bases, leaving 7 bases between the germline ends. CDR3 loop: CATESSYNSPLHF. For the CDR3, the DNA is TGTGCCACCGAGAGCTCCTATAATTCACCCCTCCACTTT.

The V gene is TRBV28, the J gene TRBJ1-4, with D perhaps matching TRBD1 (6 bases). In germline, CDR1 is MDHEN, CDR2 SYDVKM. The ends were cut back, 5 bases at V and 8 bases at J, with 18 bases in the middle. This CDR3 is 15 amino acids long. This CDR3 is CASSGYRVRREKLFF. CDR3 nucleotide sequence: TGTGCCAGCAGTGGATACAGGGTTAGGCGGGAAAAACTGTTTTTT.

The genes are TRBV12-5 and TRBJ2-1, with D possibly being TRBD2 (7 bases). The germline V and J ends were trimmed by 4 bases and 3 bases, with 13 bases remaining between them. This CDR3 has 15 residues. Per germline, CDR1 LGHNT and CDR2 FRNRAP. CDR3 in amino acids: CASGSGRGNYNEQFF. For the CDR3, the DNA is TGTGCTAGTGGTTCGGGGAGGGGGAACTACAATGAGCAGTTCTTC.

The chain has TRBV7-2 and TRBJ2-1; tentative D call: TRBD2 (6 bases). Germline V gives CDR1 SGHTA, CDR2 FQGNSA. V dropped 6 bases and J dropped 8 bases, with 17 bases sitting between them. This CDR3 is 14 amino acids long. CDR3 amino acids: CASRALGGVDEQFF. As DNA, the CDR3 is TGTGCCAGCAGGGCACTGGGGGGAGTGGATGAGCAGTTCTTC.

The V gene is TRBV7-9, the J gene TRBJ1-2, with 8 bases that match TRBD1. Unmatched junction bases numbered 8, after V lost 6 bases and J lost 8 bases. This CDR3 spans 13 amino acids. CDR1 is SEHNR and CDR2 is FQNEAQ in the germline V gene (reference sequence). This chain's CDR3 is CASRQTGGLGYTF. CDR3 sequence (DNA): TGTGCCAGCAGACAAACAGGGGGACTGGGCTACACCTTC.

The chain couples TRBV6-5 to TRBJ2-1, with D perhaps TRBD1 (5 bases). There are 15 residues in the CDR3. In germline, CDR1 is MNHEY, CDR2 SVGAGI. The germline V and J ends were trimmed by 2 bases and 9 bases, with 17 bases remaining between them. The CDR3 loop is CASSYKFSPQGEQFF. CDR3 DNA sequence: TGTGCCAGCAGTTACAAGTTTAGCCCCCAGGGTGAGCAGTTCTTC.

The chain has TRBV9 and TRBJ2-6; TRBD1 agrees at 7 bases. Trimming at V came to 0 bases and at J to 0 bases, leaving 6 bases not matched to a gene. The CDR3 extends over 18 amino acids. The germline CDR1 and CDR2 sequences are SGDLS and YYNGEE. CDR3 sequence: CASSVGDRRNSGANVLTF. The CDR3 DNA follows: TGTGCCAGCAGCGTAGGGGACAGACGAAACTCTGGGGCCAACGTCCTGACTTTC.

This clone was picked up one time. The J gene is TRBJ2-5, the V gene TRBV27, with TRBD2 matching over 7 bases. Losses at the gene ends were 8 bases for V and 6 bases for J; bases not matched to a gene: 30. Germline CDR1 reads MNHEY; CDR2 reads SMNVEV (reference sequence). CDR3 length equals 20 residues. The CDR3 loop reads CASPPPVGWDYREKGKTQYF. The CDR3 DNA reads TGTGCCAGCCCCCCCCCGGTGGGCTGGGACTATCGGGAAAAAGGAAAGACCCAGTACTTC.